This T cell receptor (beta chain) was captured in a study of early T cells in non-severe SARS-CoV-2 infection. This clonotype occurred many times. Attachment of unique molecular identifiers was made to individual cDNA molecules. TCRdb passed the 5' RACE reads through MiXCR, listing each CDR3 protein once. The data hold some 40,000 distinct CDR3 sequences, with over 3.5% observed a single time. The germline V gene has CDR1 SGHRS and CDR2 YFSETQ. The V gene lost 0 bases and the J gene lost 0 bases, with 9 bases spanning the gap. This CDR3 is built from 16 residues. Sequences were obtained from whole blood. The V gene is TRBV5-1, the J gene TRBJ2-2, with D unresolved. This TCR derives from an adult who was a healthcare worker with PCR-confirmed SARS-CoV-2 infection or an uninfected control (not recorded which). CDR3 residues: CASSLAKSPNTGELFF. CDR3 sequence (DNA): TGCGCCAGCAGCTTGGCTAAGAGCCCGAACACCGGGGAGCTGTTTTTT. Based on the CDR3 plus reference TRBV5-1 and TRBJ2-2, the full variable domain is KAGVTQTPRYLIKTRGQQVTLSCSPISGHRSVSWYQQTPGQGLQFLFEYFSETQRNKGNFPGRFSGRQFSNSRSEMNVSTLELGDSALYLCASSLAKSPNTGELFFGEGSRLTVL.